A single sample is the source of the 9 T cell receptor beta chains below, sequenced in a study of cytomegalovirus exposure and HLA in healthy donors. The PCR had 60 Vbeta and 13 Jbeta primers. TCRdb's copy holds only in-frame clones and misses some; the assay was immunoSEQ multiplex PCR. The sample includes about 130,000 clones, 72% of them seen just once. What was sequenced was PBMCs. These receptors originate from a man between 25 and 39 years old in good health and CMV-seronegative.

The genes are TRBV18 and TRBJ1-2; D gene unclear. Deletions cut 1 base from V and 4 bases from J, with 13 bases between. The CDR3 spans 15 residues. Germline values: CDR1 KGHSH, CDR2 LQKENI. The CDR3 DNA reads TGTGCCAGCTCACCACTTCCTGGAGGCACCTATGGCTACACCTTC. Amino acid sequence: CASSPLPGGTYGYTF.

The gene calls are TRBV5-1 and TRBJ2-5; D call uncertain. The V end lost 2 bases, the J end lost 5 bases, and 7 bases lay between the germline ends. Germline V gene data show CDR1 as SGHRS and CDR2 as YFSETQ. CDR3 length: 12 amino acids. CDR3: CASSLLSETQYF. CDR3 DNA: TGCGCCAGCAGCTTACTTTCTGAGACCCAGTACTTC.

The chain recombines TRBV9 with TRBJ2-7; 7 bases fit TRBD1. After removal of 1 base from V and 3 bases from J, the junction contained 7 bases not matched to a gene. The length of the CDR3 is 15 residues. Germline V CDR1 and CDR2: SGDLS, YYNGEE. CDR3 residues: CASSVRRGQFYEQYF. As DNA, the CDR3 is TGTGCCAGCAGCGTAAGACGGGGACAGTTCTACGAGCAGTACTTC.

V and J are TRBV6-1 and TRBJ2-7, with a tentative D call TRBD2 (8 bases). Germline lookup yields CDR1 MNHNS and CDR2 SASEGT. The V and J ends lost 2 bases and 6 bases respectively, with 14 bases between them. The CDR3 runs to 14 residues. The CDR3 coding sequence is TGTGCCAGCAGTGAACGGGAGGGGGCGGGCGAGCAGTACTTC. This sequence encodes CASSEREGAGEQYF.

The chain has TRBV2 and TRBJ2-2; D not certain. Germline V lookup: CDR1 SNHLY, CDR2 FYNNEI. The CDR3 spans 17 residues. Trimming left V 8 bases short and J 2 bases short, with 21 bases between. The CDR3 coding sequence is TGTGCCAGCGCTCCTGGCTTACAGCTTGAAAACACCGGGGAGCTGTTTTTT. Translating it yields CASAPGLQLENTGELFF.

V and J are TRBV4-3 and TRBJ1-6; TRBD1 agrees at 7 bases. Germline V gene lookup returns CDR1 LGHNA and CDR2 YSLEER. The CDR3 spans 15 residues. V was clipped by 3 bases and J by 4 bases; unmatched bases: 3. The DNA for the CDR3 is TGCGCCAGCAGCCAGGGACAGCTATATAATTCACCCCTCCACTTT. Its protein product is CASSQGQLYNSPLHF.

The gene calls are TRBV7-9 and TRBJ2-7; tentative D call: TRBD2 (6 bases). Germline assignment: CDR1 SEHNR and CDR2 FQNEAQ (reference sequence). Trimming removed 5 bases from V and 0 bases from J, with 20 bases in between. The CDR3 is 17 amino acids. In nucleotides, the CDR3 is TGTGCCAGCAGCCCGAACCCAGGGACTTTTAGCTCCTACGAGCAGTACTTC. Translating gives CASSPNPGTFSSYEQYF.

This clone was seen a handful of times. This chain connects TRBV5-4 to TRBJ1-4, with 7 bases aligning to TRBD1. J was trimmed by 7 bases and V by 4 bases; bases with no gene match: 4. From germline, CDR1 is SGHNT and CDR2 YYREEE (reference sequence). The CDR3 sequence is 13 residues long. Here the CDR3 reads CASSRDRVEKLFF. CDR3 nucleotide sequence: TGTGCCAGCAGCCGAGACAGGGTTGAAAAACTGTTTTTT. The full variable domain, rest sourced from reference TRBV5-4 and TRBJ1-4, is ETGVTQSPTHLIKTRGQQVTLRCSSQSGHNTVSWYQQALGQGPQFIFQYYREEENGRGNFPPRFSGLQFPNYSSELNVNALELDDSALYLCASSRDRVEKLFFGSGTQLSVL.

This chain uses TRBV5-4 with TRBJ2-5; 11 bases map to TRBD2. This CDR3 spans 15 amino acids. CDR1 SGHNT and CDR2 YYREEE come from the germline V gene (reference sequence). V gave up 1 base and J gave up 7 bases; unmatched junction bases: 6. The CDR3: CASSLFSGGAGTQYF. CDR3 DNA sequence: TGTGCCAGCAGCTTGTTTAGCGGGGGGGCCGGGACCCAGTACTTC.